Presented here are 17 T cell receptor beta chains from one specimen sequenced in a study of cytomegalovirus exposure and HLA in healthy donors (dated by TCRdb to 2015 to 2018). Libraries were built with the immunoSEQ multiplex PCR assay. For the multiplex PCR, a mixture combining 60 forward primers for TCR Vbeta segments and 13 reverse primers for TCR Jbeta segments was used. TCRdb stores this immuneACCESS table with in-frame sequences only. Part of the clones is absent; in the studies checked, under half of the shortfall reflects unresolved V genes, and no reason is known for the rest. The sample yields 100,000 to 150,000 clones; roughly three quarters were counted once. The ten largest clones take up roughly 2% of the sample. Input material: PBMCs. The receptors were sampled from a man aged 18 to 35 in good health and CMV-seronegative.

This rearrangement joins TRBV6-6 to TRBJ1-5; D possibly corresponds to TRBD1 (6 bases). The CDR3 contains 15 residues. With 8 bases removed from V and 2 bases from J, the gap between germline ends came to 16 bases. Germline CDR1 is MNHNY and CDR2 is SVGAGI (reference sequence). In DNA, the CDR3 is TGTGCCAGCGCCTTACAGGGTCGAGGCAATCAGCCCCAGCATTTT. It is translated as CASALQGRGNQPQHF.

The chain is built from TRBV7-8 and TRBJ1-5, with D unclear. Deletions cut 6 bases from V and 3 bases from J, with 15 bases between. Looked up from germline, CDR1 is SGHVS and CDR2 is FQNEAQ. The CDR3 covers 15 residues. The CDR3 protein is CASSGVGSINQPQHF. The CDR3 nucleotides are TGTGCCAGCAGTGGCGTGGGCAGTATCAATCAGCCCCAGCATTTT.

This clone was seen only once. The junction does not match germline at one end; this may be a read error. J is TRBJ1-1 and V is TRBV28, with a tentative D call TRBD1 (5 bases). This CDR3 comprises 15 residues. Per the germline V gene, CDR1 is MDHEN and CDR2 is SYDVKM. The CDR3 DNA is TGTACCAGCAGTCCGGCAACTACAGGTTCTACTGAAGCTTTCTTT. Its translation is CTSSPATTGSTEAFF.

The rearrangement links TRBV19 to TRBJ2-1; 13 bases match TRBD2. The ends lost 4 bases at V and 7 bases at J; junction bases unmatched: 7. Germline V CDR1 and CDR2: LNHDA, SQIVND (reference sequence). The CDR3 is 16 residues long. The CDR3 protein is CASSTRGTSGMNEQFF. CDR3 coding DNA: TGTGCCAGTAGTACCAGGGGGACTAGCGGGATGAATGAGCAGTTCTTC.

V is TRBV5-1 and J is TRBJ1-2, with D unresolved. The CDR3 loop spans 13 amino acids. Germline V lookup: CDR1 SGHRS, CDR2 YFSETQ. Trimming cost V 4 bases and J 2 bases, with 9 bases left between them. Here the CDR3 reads CASSPGWNYGYTF. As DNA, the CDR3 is TGCGCCAGCAGCCCCGGTTGGAACTATGGCTACACCTTC.

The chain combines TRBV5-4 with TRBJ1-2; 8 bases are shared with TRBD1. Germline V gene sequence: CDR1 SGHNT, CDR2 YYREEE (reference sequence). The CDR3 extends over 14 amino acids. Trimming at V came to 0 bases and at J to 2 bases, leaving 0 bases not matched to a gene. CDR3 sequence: CASSLGTGNYGYTF. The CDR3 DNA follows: TGTGCCAGCAGCTTGGGGACAGGGAACTATGGCTACACCTTC.

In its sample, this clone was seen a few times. CDR3 amino acids: CASSLTGGPNEQFF. CDR3 sequence (DNA): TGTGCCAGCAGCCTGACAGGGGGCCCCAATGAGCAGTTCTTC. The chain joins TRBV6-5 to TRBJ2-1, with 10 bases fitting TRBD1. Germline CDR1 MNHEY, CDR2 SVGAGI. J lost 6 bases, V lost 6 bases, and 5 bases had no gene match. The CDR3 totals 14 residues.

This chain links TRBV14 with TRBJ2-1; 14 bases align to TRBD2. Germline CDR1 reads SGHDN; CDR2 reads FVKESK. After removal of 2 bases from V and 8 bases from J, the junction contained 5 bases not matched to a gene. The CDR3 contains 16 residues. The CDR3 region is CASSQPTSGRVYEQFF. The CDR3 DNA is TGTGCCAGCAGCCAACCGACTAGCGGGAGGGTATATGAGCAGTTCTTC.

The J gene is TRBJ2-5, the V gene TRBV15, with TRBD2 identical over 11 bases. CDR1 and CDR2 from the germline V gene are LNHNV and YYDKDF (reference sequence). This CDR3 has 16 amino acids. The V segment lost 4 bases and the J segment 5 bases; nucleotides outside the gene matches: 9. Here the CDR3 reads CATSIFSGRARETQYF. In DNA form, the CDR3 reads TGTGCCACCAGCATCTTTAGCGGGAGGGCCCGGGAGACCCAGTACTTC.

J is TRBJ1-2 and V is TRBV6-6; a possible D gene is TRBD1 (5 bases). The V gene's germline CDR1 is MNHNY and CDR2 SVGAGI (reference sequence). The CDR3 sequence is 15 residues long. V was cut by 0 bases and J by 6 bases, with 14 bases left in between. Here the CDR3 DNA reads TGTGCCAGCAGTTACTCAACTTGGGGCTCGGATGGCTACACCTTC. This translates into CASSYSTWGSDGYTF.

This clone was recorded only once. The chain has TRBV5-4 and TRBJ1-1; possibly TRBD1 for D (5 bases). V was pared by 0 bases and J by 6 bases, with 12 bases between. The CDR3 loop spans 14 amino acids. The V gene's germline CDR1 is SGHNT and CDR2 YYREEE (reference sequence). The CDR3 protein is CASSLGQWGAEAFF. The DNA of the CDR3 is TGTGCCAGCAGCTTGGGACAGTGGGGCGCTGAAGCTTTCTTT.

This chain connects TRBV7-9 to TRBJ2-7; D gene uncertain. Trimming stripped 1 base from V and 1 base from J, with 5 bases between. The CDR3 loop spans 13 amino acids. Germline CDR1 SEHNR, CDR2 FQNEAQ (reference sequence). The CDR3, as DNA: TGTGCCAGCAGCTTAGAGGAGTCCTACGAGCAGTACTTC. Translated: CASSLEESYEQYF.

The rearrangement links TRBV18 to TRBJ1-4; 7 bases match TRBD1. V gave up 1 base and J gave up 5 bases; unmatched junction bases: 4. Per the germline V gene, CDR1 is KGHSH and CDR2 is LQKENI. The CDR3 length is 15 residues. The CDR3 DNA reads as TGTGCCAGCTCACCACGGGGGACAGAGAATGAAAAACTGTTTTTT. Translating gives CASSPRGTENEKLFF.

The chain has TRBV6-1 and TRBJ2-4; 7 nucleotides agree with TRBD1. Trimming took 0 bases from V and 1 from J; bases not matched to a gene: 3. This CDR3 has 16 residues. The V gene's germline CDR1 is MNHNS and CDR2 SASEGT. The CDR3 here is CASSEAAGGAKNIQYF. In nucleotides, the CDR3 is TGTGCCAGCAGTGAAGCGGCAGGGGGTGCCAAAAACATTCAGTACTTC.

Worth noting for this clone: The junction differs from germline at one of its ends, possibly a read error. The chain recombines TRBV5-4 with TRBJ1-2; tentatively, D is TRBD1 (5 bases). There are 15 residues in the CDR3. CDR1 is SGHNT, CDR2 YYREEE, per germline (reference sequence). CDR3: CASSQERGLDYGYTF. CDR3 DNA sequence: TGCGCCAGCAGCCAAGAGAGGGGACTCGACTATGGCTACACCTTC.

The CDR3 reads CASSLGHIKNEQFF. The CDR3 nucleotides are TGTGCCAGCAGCTTAGGGCATATCAAGAATGAGCAGTTCTTC. The chain couples TRBV7-6 to TRBJ2-1; D gene unclear. V was pared by 1 base and J by 7 bases, with 11 bases between. The V gene's germline CDR1 is SGHVS and CDR2 FNYEAQ. The CDR3 is 14 amino acids.

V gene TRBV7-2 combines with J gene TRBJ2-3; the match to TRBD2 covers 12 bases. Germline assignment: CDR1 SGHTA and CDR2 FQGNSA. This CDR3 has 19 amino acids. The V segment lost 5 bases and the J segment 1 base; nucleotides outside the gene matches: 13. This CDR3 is CASSPGLAGSGRRTDTQYF. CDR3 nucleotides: TGTGCCAGCAGCCCGGGACTAGCGGGTAGCGGAAGGCGCACAGATACGCAGTATTTT.